The clone carrying this T cell receptor beta chain showed up just once. Antigen specificity is unknown. The data originate from a study of cytotoxic CD8 clonotypes in ibrutinib-treated CLL. Study-level background: Overall, around 25 responses were partial and 2 complete; following median 68 months, roughly 14 patients stayed remitted and roughly twelve progressed. Once patients had received a median approximately twelve months of treatment, range 6 to 36, response samples were obtained. Study observations and caveats: Before falling back toward baseline at progression, clonality had risen at the time of ibrutinib response.

Trimming left V 3 bases short and J 2 bases short, with 11 bases between. This CDR3 contains 15 residues. Germline-derived CDR1 and CDR2 are MRHNA and SNTAGT. T cells were sequenced at a targeted depth of 1 in 200,000 to 1 in 1 million. Measured with immunoSEQ multiplex PCR; TCRdb has only the in-frame clones, and not every one. Of approximately 340,000 clones in the sample, over 60% are singletons; the top ten hold roughly 6.8%. J is TRBJ2-1 and V is TRBV6-4, with D perhaps TRBD1 (5 bases). This sample comprised PBMCs, obtained after 36 months of ibrutinib treatment. This receptor was taken from a human donor with chronic lymphocytic leukemia. CDR3 coding DNA: TGTGCCAGCAGTGAGACAGCGTTGACCTACAATGAGCAGTTCTTC. Its translation: CASSETALTYNEQFF.